These 27 T cell receptor beta chains were sequenced from one sample in a study of neurological immune-mediated disorders. Each CDR3 protein is one row after TCRdb ran MiXCR on the 5' RACE reads. There are 65,000 to 80,000 distinct CDR3 sequences in the sample; about 5.1% occur only once, and about 2.2% lies in the top ten. Sequenced sample: PBMCs. These receptors were obtained from a woman aged 65 to 85 with multiple sclerosis.

This clonotype was detected ten times or more. The chain employs TRBV20-1 and TRBJ2-2; 8 bases line up with TRBD2. From germline, CDR1 is DFQATT and CDR2 SNEGSKA (reference sequence). This CDR3 spans 16 amino acids. The junction had 9 bases not matched to a gene; V was cut back by 4 bases and J by 2 bases. As DNA, the CDR3 is TGCAGTGCTATGGGAGCGGGAGTCGGAAACACCGGGGAGCTGTTTTTT. This sequence encodes CSAMGAGVGNTGELFF.

Many counts were recorded for this clonotype. This rearrangement joins TRBV5-1 to TRBJ1-2; TRBD1 matches 9 bases. This CDR3 spans 15 amino acids. Germline V CDR1 and CDR2: SGHRS, YFSETQ. V gave up 4 bases and J gave up 8 bases; unmatched junction bases: 12. The CDR3 DNA reads TGCGCCAGCAGCCCCCCGGGACAGGGAGTAGGCGGCTACACCTTC. Its protein product is CASSPPGQGVGGYTF.

The chain recombines TRBV13 with TRBJ2-7; 8 positions agree with TRBD1. V lost 6 bases, J lost 1 base, and 8 bases stayed unmatched. Per the germline V gene, CDR1 is PRHDT and CDR2 is FYEKMQ (reference sequence). The CDR3 has 15 residues. The CDR3, as DNA: TGTGCCAGCAGACGAATCCGGGACAGGTCCTACGAGCAGTACTTC. Translated: CASRRIRDRSYEQYF.

This clonotype was recorded many times. Its ends do not fully match the called genes, so a read error is possible. This chain links TRBV7-7 with TRBJ2-5, with D unresolved. CDR1 is SSHAT, CDR2 FNYEAQ, per germline (reference sequence). The CDR3 is 15 residues long. The DNA of the CDR3 is TGTGCTAGCAGCTTAGAAGGTCAGCTATTTGAGACCCAGTACTTC. This codes for CASSLEGQLFETQYF.

The sample holds many counts of this clonotype. J is TRBJ1-2 and V is TRBV20-1, with 7 bases aligning to TRBD1. With V trimmed by 3 bases and J by 8 bases, 12 bases remained unmatched. The CDR3 sequence is 14 residues long. CDR1 DFQATT and CDR2 SNEGSKA come from the germline V gene (reference sequence). In DNA, the CDR3 is TGCAGTGCTAGTCTTCCAGGGGGATCTTACGGCTACACCTTC. This gives the protein CSASLPGGSYGYTF.

This clonotype was seen repeatedly, ten times or more. The CDR3, as DNA: TGCGCCAGCAGGGAAGGTTTGGGGGAGCAGTTCTTC. Its translation: CASREGLGEQFF. V usage is TRBV5-1 and J usage is TRBJ2-1, with D unresolved. The germline V gene encodes CDR1 SGHRS and CDR2 YFSETQ. V shed 5 bases and J shed 10 bases, with 13 bases lying between them. The CDR3 has 12 amino acids.

This clonotype came up many times. This rearrangement joins TRBV7-2 to TRBJ2-7; 7 bases agree with TRBD2. The length of the CDR3 is 15 residues. Germline V gene sequence: CDR1 SGHTA, CDR2 FQGNSA. With 0 bases clipped from V and 6 bases from J, the junction kept 8 bases outside the gene matches. Written as DNA, the CDR3 is TGTGCCAGCAGCTTAGCTGCGGGAGTAATCGGCGAGCAGTACTTC. Translating gives CASSLAAGVIGEQYF.

At least ten counts were recorded for this clonotype. V and J are TRBV12-3 or TRBV12-4 and TRBJ2-2, with D perhaps matching TRBD1 or TRBD2 (6 bases each). The CDR3 runs to 15 residues. V was clipped by 0 bases and J by 4 bases, with 9 bases between them. CDR3 protein: CASSLAWGATGELFF. DNA for the CDR3: TGTGCCAGCAGTTTAGCATGGGGGGCCACCGGGGAGCTGTTTTTT.

This chain joins TRBV20-1 and TRBJ2-7; 7 nucleotides agree with TRBD2. V shed 6 bases, J shed 5 bases, and the junction held 13 bases outside the gene matches. CDR1 is DFQATT, CDR2 SNEGSKA, per germline (reference sequence). CDR3 size: 14 residues. The CDR3 nucleotides are TGCAGTGCCCTTAAGGCGGGACTAACGCACGAGCAGTACTTC. This sequence encodes CSALKAGLTHEQYF.

For this clonotype: A much larger clone lies one base from this, so it may be a read error. This rearrangement joins TRBV5-1 to TRBJ2-7, with 8 bases identical to TRBD1. Trimming took 4 bases from V and 5 from J; bases not matched to a gene: 8. CDR3 size: 14 residues. Germline V gene sequence: CDR1 SGHRS, CDR2 YFSETQ. In DNA, the CDR3 is TGCGCCAGCAGCCCGGGACAGGTGTCCAACGAGCAGTACTTC. Protein: CASSPGQVSNEQYF. Full variable domain (outside the CDR3, taken from reference TRBV5-1 and TRBJ2-7): KAGVTQTPRYLIKTRGQQVTLSCSPISGHRSVSWYQQTPGQGLQFLFEYFSETQRNKGNFPGRFSGRQFSNSRSEMNVSTLELGDSALYLCASSPGQVSNEQYFGPGTRLTVT.

This clonotype was recorded many times. The chain couples TRBV5-6 to TRBJ1-1, with a tentative D call TRBD1 (5 bases). V lost 1 base and J lost 3, with 13 bases in between. This CDR3 comprises 15 residues. Germline-derived CDR1 and CDR2 are SGHDT and YYEEEE. CDR3 region: CASSLFDRGDTEAFF. DNA of the CDR3: TGTGCCAGCAGCTTGTTCGATAGAGGGGACACTGAAGCTTTCTTT.

This clonotype was counted many times. This chain links TRBV6-6 with TRBJ2-7; 7 nucleotides line up with TRBD1. The germline CDR1 and CDR2 sequences are MNHNY and SVGAGI (reference sequence). The CDR3 has 16 residues. Trimming took 4 bases from V and 6 from J; bases not matched to a gene: 15. The CDR3 DNA reads TGTGCCAGCAGTTCCCTCACAGGGGTAGCTGGGAGCGAGCAGTACTTC. It encodes CASSSLTGVAGSEQYF.

The sample holds many counts of this clonotype. V gene TRBV5-6 combines with J gene TRBJ1-2; TRBD1 might be the D (5 bases). The CDR3 is 13 amino acids. CDR1 SGHDT and CDR2 YYEEEE come from the germline V gene. The germline V and J ends were trimmed by 4 bases and 5 bases, with 12 bases remaining between them. The CDR3 spells CASSPGFGYGYTF. The CDR3 DNA is TGTGCCAGCAGCCCAGGGTTTGGGTATGGCTACACCTTC.

This clonotype was recorded at least ten times. The chain is built from TRBV7-8 and TRBJ2-2; D unresolved. Germline V gene sequence: CDR1 SGHVS, CDR2 FQNEAQ. Trimming removed 11 bases from V and 2 bases from J, with 12 bases in between. The CDR3 loop spans 13 amino acids. CDR3: CAASGTNTGELFF. In nucleotides, the CDR3 is TGTGCCGCGTCGGGCACCAACACCGGGGAGCTGTTTTTT.

Ten or more counts support this clonotype. V usage is TRBV20-1 and J usage is TRBJ2-1, with 13 positions matching TRBD2. This CDR3 spans 18 amino acids. The germline CDR1 and CDR2 sequences are DFQATT and SNEGSKA (reference sequence). The V segment lost 4 bases and the J segment 4 bases; nucleotides outside the gene matches: 13. The CDR3: CSANHLLAGGPKYNEQFF. The CDR3 bases are TGCAGTGCTAACCACCTACTAGCGGGAGGGCCGAAGTACAATGAGCAGTTCTTC.

This clonotype was detected many times. The chain recombines TRBV12-3 or TRBV12-4 with TRBJ2-2; D perhaps matches TRBD2 (6 bases). The CDR3 runs 16 residues. Trimming shortened V by 4 bases and J by 2 bases, and 14 bases separated the two germline ends. The CDR3 reads CASSSAGTFNTGELFF. The CDR3 bases are TGTGCCAGCAGTTCAGCCGGGACTTTTAACACCGGGGAGCTGTTTTTT.

V is TRBV6-2 or TRBV6-3 and J is TRBJ2-7; the match to TRBD1 covers 7 bases. The germline CDR1 and CDR2 sequences are MNHEY and SVGEGT. CDR3 length equals 15 residues. Trimming removed 2 bases from V and 7 bases from J; junction bases left unmatched: 11. The CDR3 spells CASSYQQGGLREQYF. Written as DNA, the CDR3 is TGTGCCAGCAGTTACCAGCAAGGGGGCCTTCGGGAGCAGTACTTC.

The J gene is TRBJ2-2, the V gene TRBV11-3, with D maybe TRBD2 (6 bases). Germline V gives CDR1 SGHNT, CDR2 YENEEA. V was pared by 3 bases and J by 2 bases, with 10 bases between. The CDR3 is 15 amino acids. The CDR3 protein is CASSFSGRNTGELFF. For the CDR3, the DNA is TGTGCCAGCAGCTTCTCCGGGAGAAACACCGGGGAGCTGTTTTTT.

This clonotype came up many times. The chain links TRBV20-1 to TRBJ2-1; TRBD2 matches 9 bases. The germline V gene has CDR1 DFQATT and CDR2 SNEGSKA (reference sequence). V lost 2 bases to trimming and J lost 9 bases; unmatched junction nucleotides: 8. The CDR3 has 14 amino acids. The CDR3 loop reads CSARTAGGGGEQFF. CDR3 in DNA: TGCAGTGCTAGAACAGCGGGAGGAGGTGGTGAGCAGTTCTTC.

In the case of this clonotype: This may be a read error, as it is one base from a much larger clone. V gene TRBV12-3 or TRBV12-4 combines with J gene TRBJ2-7; TRBD1 is a possible D gene (6 bases). This CDR3 has 14 residues. The CDR3 here is CASSLGDTHYGQYF. The CDR3 DNA reads TGTGCCAGCAGTTTAGGGGACACCCACTACGGGCAGTACTTC.

This clonotype was observed at least ten times. This chain connects TRBV7-9 to TRBJ2-1; either TRBD1 or TRBD2 may supply D (6 bases each). The CDR3 is 15 residues long. The V end was cut by 5 bases, the J end by 4 bases, with 15 bases between. The germline V gene encodes CDR1 SEHNR and CDR2 FQNEAQ (reference sequence). The CDR3 spells CASSRGRGLYNEQFF. The CDR3 bases are TGTGCCAGCAGCCGTGGTCGGGGGCTGTACAATGAGCAGTTCTTC.

V is TRBV7-6 and J is TRBJ1-5, with D possibly being TRBD1 (6 bases). The CDR3 consists of 14 residues. The germline V and J ends were trimmed by 1 base and 6 bases, with 10 bases remaining between them. The germline V gene has CDR1 SGHVS and CDR2 FNYEAQ. CDR3 nucleotides: TGTGCCAGCAGCTTAGGGGGGCAGGGTCAGCCCCAGCATTTT. Its translation: CASSLGGQGQPQHF.

This clonotype was seen a few times. The chain employs TRBV6-5 and TRBJ2-5; tentatively, D is TRBD2 (6 bases). This CDR3 contains 14 residues. Germline loops: CDR1 MNHEY, CDR2 SVGAGI. Trimming stripped 11 bases from V and 4 bases from J, with 20 bases between. CDR3 bases: TGTGCCTCGCACGGGAGTGCTGTTGGAGAGACCCAGTACTTC. The encoded protein is CASHGSAVGETQYF.

The chain links TRBV12-3 or TRBV12-4 to TRBJ1-5; D unresolved. V was clipped by 7 bases and J by 2 bases, with 15 bases between them. The CDR3 has 15 amino acids. The DNA for the CDR3 is TGTGCCAGCAAAAGAGAAAATGTTGGCAATCAGCCCCAGCATTTT. Translated, it gives CASKRENVGNQPQHF.

As to this clonotype: The junction and the germline gene differ at one end; a read error may be behind it. This chain connects TRBV15 to TRBJ1-1; D is unresolved. The CDR3 contains 14 residues. The germline V gene encodes CDR1 LNHNV and CDR2 YYDKDF (reference sequence). CDR3 sequence reads: CATSRGEVNTGAFF. The CDR3 coding sequence is TGTGCCACCAGCAGAGGGGAGGTGAACACTGGAGCTTTCTTT.

This clonotype was seen at least ten times. The rearrangement uses TRBV7-9 and TRBJ2-1; a weak D match, TRBD2 (6 bases). V dropped 5 bases and J dropped 5 bases, with 16 bases sitting between them. The V gene's germline CDR1 is SEHNR and CDR2 FQNEAQ (reference sequence). CDR3 length: 15 amino acids. This chain's CDR3 is CASSPWGSGHNEQFF. DNA for the CDR3: TGTGCCAGCAGCCCTTGGGGGAGCGGGCACAATGAGCAGTTCTTC.

There are a few counts of this clonotype. The rearrangement joins TRBV20-1 to TRBJ1-2, with D perhaps TRBD1 (6 bases). The ends were cut back, 2 bases at V and 7 bases at J, with 14 bases in the middle. This CDR3 comprises 13 residues. Germline CDR1 and CDR2: DFQATT and SNEGSKA (reference sequence). The CDR3, as DNA: TGCAGTGCTAGAAATACAGGGCCCGCTGGCTACACCTTC. This translates into CSARNTGPAGYTF.